Below, 32 T cell receptor beta chains from the same sample are listed, as sequenced in a study of technical replicates of blood from a few donors. Sequencing used immunoSEQ multiplex PCR; TCRdb keeps in-frame clones, though not all of them. Here the sample spans approximately 87,000 clones, about 95% being singletons. The specimen was T cells isolated from PBMCs. These receptors all come from a human donor in good health.

DNA of the CDR3: TGTGCCAGCAGTGGACAGGGTCAGCCCTACAATGAGCAGTTCTTC. It yields the protein CASSGQGQPYNEQFF. The V gene is TRBV6-5, the J gene TRBJ2-1; TRBD1 matches at 8 bases. Germline V gives CDR1 MNHEY, CDR2 SVGAGI. V shed 5 bases and J 2 bases; nucleotides not matched to a gene: 5. This CDR3 has 15 amino acids.

The chain employs TRBV11-1 and TRBJ2-7; maybe TRBD2 (5 bases). Germline V gene lookup returns CDR1 SGHAT and CDR2 FQDESV (reference sequence). Trimming cost V 3 bases and J 1 base, with 13 bases left between them. The CDR3 loop spans 15 amino acids. CDR3 in amino acids: CASSFSAGASYEQYF. CDR3 nucleotide sequence: TGTGCCAGCAGCTTTTCTGCGGGCGCTTCCTACGAGCAGTACTTC.

The chain couples TRBV25-1 to TRBJ1-5; D unresolved. V dropped 2 bases and J dropped 8 bases, with 7 bases sitting between them. The germline V gene encodes CDR1 MGHDK and CDR2 SYGVNS. CDR3 length: 12 residues. The CDR3 DNA is TGTGCCAGCAGTGAAGGGAGGGAGCCCCAGCATTTT. Amino acid sequence: CASSEGREPQHF.

The chain combines TRBV10-3 with TRBJ1-5; unclear D gene. Trimming took off 8 bases at V and 5 bases at J, with 16 bases between the two ends. The CDR3 is 14 amino acids. Germline V gene lookup returns CDR1 ENHRY and CDR2 SYGVKD. CDR3 sequence: CAISFSGTDQPQHF. In nucleotides, the CDR3 is TGTGCCATCTCTTTTAGCGGAACGGATCAGCCCCAGCATTTT.

This chain uses TRBV5-4 with TRBJ2-7, with D possibly matching TRBD1 (6 bases). Germline-derived CDR1 and CDR2 are SGHNT and YYREEE (reference sequence). V was trimmed by 2 bases and J by 1 base, leaving 7 bases between them. The CDR3 totals 13 residues. The CDR3 nucleotides read TGTGCCAGCAGCTTACAGGGATCCTACGAGCAGTACTTC. Its translation is CASSLQGSYEQYF.

This chain joins TRBV4-3 and TRBJ2-3; tentative D call: TRBD2 (5 bases). This CDR3 has 16 amino acids. The germline V and J ends were trimmed by 0 bases and 2 bases, with 12 bases remaining between them. Germline V gene data show CDR1 as LGHNA and CDR2 as YSLEER. The CDR3 DNA reads as TGCGCCAGCAGCCAAGATGTTACCGGACTCACAGATACGCAGTATTTT. Its protein is CASSQDVTGLTDTQYF.

The chain is built from TRBV19 and TRBJ1-5, with a weak D call TRBD1 (5 bases). Between the trimmed V and J ends, which lost 4 bases and 5 bases, there was a span of 15 bases. The CDR3 is 15 residues long. Germline CDR1 and CDR2: LNHDA and SQIVND (reference sequence). CDR3: CASSNYRTNDQPQHF. The CDR3 bases are TGTGCCAGTAGTAATTATCGGACAAACGATCAGCCCCAGCATTTT.

This sequence joins TRBV5-6 and TRBJ2-2; 10 bases agree with TRBD2. The CDR3 sequence is 16 residues long. V lost 2 bases to trimming and J lost 3 bases; unmatched junction nucleotides: 4. CDR1 SGHDT and CDR2 YYEEEE come from the germline V gene. The CDR3 here is CASSFSSGSYTGELFF. The CDR3 DNA reads as TGTGCCAGCAGCTTTTCTAGCGGGAGCTACACCGGGGAGCTGTTTTTT.

The chain links TRBV27 to TRBJ1-2, with 7 bases that match TRBD1. Losses at the gene ends were 1 base for V and 0 bases for J; bases not matched to a gene: 2. CDR1 and CDR2 from the germline V gene are MNHEY and SMNVEV (reference sequence). CDR3 length equals 15 residues. The CDR3 bases are TGTGCCAGCAGTTTATGGGGACAGCCTAACTATGGCTACACCTTC. It is translated as CASSLWGQPNYGYTF.

The chain joins TRBV6-4 to TRBJ2-3; D is undetermined. This CDR3 has 16 residues. V lost 5 bases, J lost 0 bases, and 15 bases lay in between. Germline V gene lookup returns CDR1 MRHNA and CDR2 SNTAGT. CDR3 sequence reads: CASSRFPQSSTDTQYF. CDR3 coding DNA: TGTGCCAGCAGTAGGTTTCCACAGAGTAGCACAGATACGCAGTATTTT.

The J gene is TRBJ2-2, the V gene TRBV27, with 9 bases matching TRBD1. Per the germline V gene, CDR1 is MNHEY and CDR2 is SMNVEV (reference sequence). V lost 4 bases and J lost 6; bases outside the gene matches: 6. This CDR3 region has 15 residues. CDR3 in amino acids: CASSSPDRGAGELFF. The CDR3 region has the DNA TGTGCCAGCAGTTCCCCGGACAGGGGAGCCGGGGAGCTGTTTTTT.

For the CDR3, the DNA is TGTGCCATCAGTGTGGTTAGCGGGAACAATGAGCAGTTCTTC. Translated: CAISVVSGNNEQFF. The rearrangement uses TRBV10-3 and TRBJ2-1; TRBD2 matches 8 bases. CDR3 length equals 14 residues. Germline CDR1 reads ENHRY; CDR2 reads SYGVKD. With V trimmed by 4 bases and J by 5 bases, 4 bases remained unmatched.

CDR3 bases: TGCGCCAGCAGCGAAACCACTACTACTGGAAACACCATATATTTT. Its translation: CASSETTTTGNTIYF. The J gene is TRBJ1-3, the V gene TRBV5-1; the D is unclear. Germline V gives CDR1 SGHRS, CDR2 YFSETQ. V was trimmed by 4 bases and J by 2 bases, leaving 13 bases between them. CDR3 length equals 15 residues.

The chain is built from TRBV7-8 and TRBJ2-2; TRBD1 is a possible D gene (6 bases). Germline V gives CDR1 SGHVS, CDR2 FQNEAQ. The CDR3 length is 18 residues. The V gene lost 0 bases and the J gene lost 3 bases, with 17 bases spanning the gap. CDR3 amino acids: CASSLAVYQGSDTGELFF. In nucleotides, the CDR3 is TGTGCCAGCAGCTTAGCAGTTTACCAGGGGAGCGACACCGGGGAGCTGTTTTTT.

The V and J genes are TRBV29-1 and TRBJ2-1, with a possible D match to TRBD2 (5 bases). The CDR3 covers 13 residues. Germline lookup yields CDR1 SQVTM and CDR2 ANQGSEA. V was cut by 2 bases and J by 0 bases, with 5 bases left in between. CDR3 sequence (DNA): TGCAGCGTTGAAACTAGCTCCTACAATGAGCAGTTCTTC. As protein: CSVETSSYNEQFF.

The count of this clone is one. The V and J genes are TRBV10-1 and TRBJ2-1; possible D gene TRBD2, 6 bases. Trimming pared 2 bases from V and 7 bases from J, leaving 15 bases between. The CDR3 has 15 residues. Germline assignment: CDR1 WNHNN and CDR2 SYGVQD (reference sequence). DNA of the CDR3: TGCGCCAGCAGTGAGCTCGTACTTGGAGGGAATGAGCAGTTCTTC. Protein: CASSELVLGGNEQFF.

The chain employs TRBV2 and TRBJ1-1; D is unclear. V was trimmed by 4 bases and J by 1 base, leaving 7 bases between them. Per the germline V gene, CDR1 is SNHLY and CDR2 is FYNNEI. The CDR3 sequence is 13 residues long. The CDR3 DNA sequence: TGTGCCAGCAGTGCGACGGGGAACACTGAAGCTTTCTTT. Translation gives CASSATGNTEAFF.

This clone is a singleton in its sample. This chain uses TRBV2 with TRBJ2-2, with D unclear. This CDR3 has 15 residues. The V gene's germline CDR1 is SNHLY and CDR2 FYNNEI. V was shortened by 3 bases and J by 0 bases, with 8 bases between the two germline ends. CDR3 sequence: CASSEGRPNTGELFF. The CDR3 coding sequence is TGTGCCAGCAGTGAGGGCAGACCGAACACCGGGGAGCTGTTTTTT.

This clone was recorded only once. The rearrangement links TRBV2 to TRBJ2-7; TRBD1 aligns across 7 bases. The germline gives CDR1 SNHLY, CDR2 FYNNEI. The CDR3 has 14 amino acids. The ends lost 6 bases at V and 3 bases at J; junction bases unmatched: 8. The CDR3 loop is CASSSQGQLYEQYF. The CDR3 region has the DNA TGTGCCAGCAGCTCTCAGGGACAGCTCTACGAGCAGTACTTC. The entire variable domain, with the rest obtained from reference TRBV2 and TRBJ2-7, is as follows: EPEVTQTPSHQVTQMGQEVILRCVPISNHLYFYWYRQILGQKVEFLVSFYNNEISEKSEIFDDQFSVERPDGSNFTLKIRSTKLEDSAMYFCASSSQGQLYEQYFGPGTRLTVT.

As DNA, the CDR3 is TGTGCCAGCAGCTTAGAGGCGTGGACTGAAGCTTTCTTT. This gives the protein CASSLEAWTEAFF. V gene TRBV7-3 combines with J gene TRBJ1-1; D gene unclear. V was shortened by 2 bases and J by 5 bases, with 9 bases between the two germline ends. CDR1 is SGHTA, CDR2 FQGTGA, per germline. CDR3 length: 13 residues.

CDR3 nucleotides: TGTGCCAGCAACGGATGGGCGGGAGGGCCTGTAAATGAGCAGTTCTTC. It is translated as CASNGWAGGPVNEQFF. The rearrangement joins TRBV28 to TRBJ2-1, with TRBD2 identical over 9 bases. V was pared by 7 bases and J by 7 bases, with 14 bases of the junction left unmatched. The CDR3 totals 16 residues. Germline CDR1 reads MDHEN; CDR2 reads SYDVKM.

The chain uses TRBV9 and TRBJ2-7; a possible D gene is TRBD1 (6 bases). The CDR3 has 15 residues. V lost 3 bases to trimming and J lost 2 bases, with 15 bases between them. CDR1 and CDR2 (germline): SGDLS, YYNGEE. CDR3 sequence reads: CASSAGQIVTYEQYF. CDR3 DNA sequence: TGTGCCAGCAGCGCTGGACAGATTGTAACCTACGAGCAGTACTTC.

A single count supports this clone. This chain connects TRBV27 to TRBJ1-2; 7 bases align to TRBD1. The CDR3 loop spans 14 amino acids. J was trimmed by 5 bases and V by 2 bases; bases with no gene match: 5. Germline V gene sequence: CDR1 MNHEY, CDR2 SMNVEV (reference sequence). The CDR3 spells CASSLGRDSYGYTF. Here the CDR3 DNA reads TGTGCCAGCAGTTTAGGCCGGGACAGTTATGGCTACACCTTC.

The chain recombines TRBV9 with TRBJ2-5; 12 bases match TRBD2. The CDR3 is 18 amino acids. Germline loops: CDR1 SGDLS, CDR2 YYNGEE. J gave up 2 bases and V 2 bases, and 10 bases lay outside the gene matches. CDR3 coding DNA: TGTGCCAGCAGCGTCGGTTTTACTAGCGGGAGGACTCAAGAGACCCAGTACTTC. It translates to CASSVGFTSGRTQETQYF.

The V and J genes are TRBV10-3 and TRBJ2-7; D is possibly TRBD1 (6 bases). Germline CDR1 and CDR2: ENHRY and SYGVKD. Trimming removed 2 bases at V and 3 bases at J, with 14 bases between. The CDR3 consists of 15 residues. CDR3 sequence (DNA): TGTGCCATCAGTGAGGAAGGGGGAAAGAACTACGAGCAGTACTTC. It translates to CAISEEGGKNYEQYF.

This chain links TRBV10-3 with TRBJ2-5; TRBD2 matches 7 bases. The CDR3 covers 16 residues. The V segment lost 0 bases and the J segment 1 base; nucleotides outside the gene matches: 5. The germline V gene encodes CDR1 ENHRY and CDR2 SYGVKD. As DNA, the CDR3 is TGTGCCATCAGTGAGTCGAGAGCGGGGCTCCAAGAGACCCAGTACTTC. Residues: CAISESRAGLQETQYF.

The V and J genes are TRBV6-1 and TRBJ1-1; D is unresolved. V shed 5 bases and J shed 1 base, with 11 bases lying between them. This CDR3 has 14 amino acids. Germline CDR1 is MNHNS and CDR2 is SASEGT. DNA of the CDR3: TGTGCCAGCAGTTTCCAGTCCCCGAACACTGAAGCTTTCTTT. Residues: CASSFQSPNTEAFF.

The chain has TRBV7-2 and TRBJ2-7; no definite D call. V lost 5 bases and J lost 5, with 16 bases in between. CDR1 and CDR2 (germline): SGHTA, FQGNSA. This CDR3 is 14 amino acids long. The CDR3 here is CASSPQYRLNEQYF. CDR3 DNA: TGTGCCAGCAGCCCGCAATATCGACTCAACGAGCAGTACTTC.

The V call is TRBV9, the J call TRBJ2-1; D is possibly TRBD2 (6 bases). V shed 3 bases and J shed 6 bases, with 16 bases lying between them. Looked up from germline, CDR1 is SGDLS and CDR2 is YYNGEE. The CDR3 runs 15 residues. CDR3 bases: TGTGCCAGCAGCGCCCTTAGCGGAGAGGCCAATGAGCAGTTCTTC. Translated, it gives CASSALSGEANEQFF.

The chain recombines TRBV5-1 with TRBJ1-2; 7 positions match TRBD1. Unmatched junction bases numbered 5, after V lost 2 bases and J lost 7 bases. This CDR3 comprises 13 residues. Germline CDR1 reads SGHRS; CDR2 reads YFSETQ. CDR3 loop: CASSFGTESGYTF. Here the CDR3 DNA reads TGCGCCAGCAGCTTTGGGACAGAGTCTGGCTACACCTTC.

The J gene is TRBJ2-3, the V gene TRBV28; 13 nucleotides agree with TRBD2. Germline loops: CDR1 MDHEN, CDR2 SYDVKM. Trimming removed 7 bases from V and 3 bases from J; junction bases left unmatched: 13. The CDR3 is 18 amino acids. In DNA form, the CDR3 reads TGTGCCAGCACCGTACCCCGGACTAGCGGGAGTTATACAGATACGCAGTATTTT. Protein: CASTVPRTSGSYTDTQYF.

This rearrangement joins TRBV27 to TRBJ2-7, with 7 nucleotides matching TRBD2. CDR3 size: 11 residues. J lost 3 bases, V lost 10 bases, and 3 bases had no gene match. Looked up from germline, CDR1 is MNHEY and CDR2 is SMNVEV (reference sequence). This CDR3 reads CAIGLGYEQYF. For the CDR3, the DNA is TGTGCCATAGGACTAGGCTACGAGCAGTACTTC.